These 10 T cell receptor beta chains share one sample of origin, sequenced in a study of vaccination and CD4 T cells after COVID-19. For these receptors, no antigen is known. Treatment defined: roughly nine-day PBMC culture with coronavirus spike peptide pools or control peptides (ViraFEST assay). With the Oncomine TCR Beta short-read assay, DNA from cultured CD4+ T cells was sequenced. TCRdb re-analysed the PCR reads in MiXCR, keeping a single row per CDR3 protein. The repertoire holds some 11,000 distinct CDR3 sequences, approximately 47% seen once, with more than 15% in the top ten. Source material: cultured CD4+ T cells from blood. The receptors derive from a human donor with COVID-19.

There are a few counts of this clonotype. The V gene is TRBV6-1, the J gene TRBJ2-2; TRBD2 matches 9 bases. The CDR3 covers 15 residues. Looked up from germline, CDR1 is MNHNS and CDR2 is SASEGT. After removal of 5 bases from V and 1 base from J, the junction contained 2 bases not matched to a gene. CDR3 in amino acids: CASSNSGGNTGELFF. CDR3 nucleotide sequence: TGTGCCAGCAGTAATAGCGGGGGGAACACCGGGGAGCTGTTTTTT.

In this sample, this clonotype turned up a few times. The rearrangement links TRBV20-1 to TRBJ1-2; D possibly corresponds to TRBD1 (5 bases). This CDR3 is 13 amino acids long. Trimming left V 6 bases short and J 0 bases short, with 11 bases between. CDR1 and CDR2 (germline): DFQATT, SNEGSKA (reference sequence). CDR3 loop: CSAGRDPNYGYTF. The CDR3 nucleotides read TGCAGTGCCGGCCGGGACCCTAACTATGGCTACACCTTC.

This sequence joins TRBV20-1 and TRBJ1-5, with D uncertain. Per germline, CDR1 DFQATT and CDR2 SNEGSKA (reference sequence). V shed 3 bases and J shed 1 base, with 10 bases lying between them. This CDR3 contains 14 residues. The CDR3 DNA reads TGCAGTGCTAGGGGCGGAGTGAGCAATCAGCCCCAGCATTTT. Its translation is CSARGGVSNQPQHF.

V usage is TRBV19 and J usage is TRBJ2-3; perhaps TRBD2 as D (5 bases). CDR3 length: 15 amino acids. Between the trimmed V and J ends, which lost 2 bases and 0 bases, there was a span of 9 bases. Germline CDR1 and CDR2: LNHDA and SQIVND (reference sequence). CDR3 sequence reads: CASSIFSGSTDTQYF. The CDR3 DNA reads TGTGCCAGTAGTATATTCAGCGGAAGCACAGATACGCAGTATTTT.

This chain connects TRBV6-1 to TRBJ2-1; possible D gene TRBD2, 5 bases. CDR1 MNHNS and CDR2 SASEGT come from the germline V gene. The V gene lost 6 bases and the J gene lost 6 bases, with 18 bases spanning the gap. CDR3 length: 15 residues. The DNA of the CDR3 is TGTGCCAGCAGCCCCTGGGTAGGAGGTGTCAATGAGCAGTTCTTC. It yields the protein CASSPWVGGVNEQFF.

The chain couples TRBV2 to TRBJ1-2; 8 bases agree with TRBD1. Germline V gene data show CDR1 as SNHLY and CDR2 as FYNNEI. V lost 9 bases and J lost 7; bases outside the gene matches: 7. The CDR3 loop spans 12 amino acids. In DNA form, the CDR3 reads TGTGCCAGAACGCAGGGGGCGCTTGGCTACACCTTC. This gives the protein CARTQGALGYTF.

The J gene is TRBJ1-2, the V gene TRBV6-1; 7 positions agree with TRBD1. V shed 1 base and J 4 bases; nucleotides not matched to a gene: 3. The CDR3 totals 14 residues. Germline CDR1 and CDR2: MNHNS and SASEGT. The CDR3 DNA is TGTGCCAGCAGTGAAGACAGGGGTACCTATGGCTACACCTTC. It encodes CASSEDRGTYGYTF.

The chain couples TRBV6-2 or TRBV6-3 to TRBJ2-7; the D is unclear. Per the germline V gene, CDR1 is MNHEY and CDR2 is SVGEGT. With 2 bases removed from V and 1 base from J, the gap between germline ends came to 6 bases. The length of the CDR3 is 13 residues. The CDR3 DNA sequence: TGTGCCAGCAGTTACGAAGGATCCTACGAGCAGTACTTC. Its protein product is CASSYEGSYEQYF.

This clonotype is medium-sized (0.01 to 0.1%). This rearrangement joins TRBV15 to TRBJ1-2; 9 bases match TRBD1. The trim removed 4 bases at V and 5 bases at J, leaving 8 bases unmatched. Germline assignment: CDR1 LNHNV and CDR2 YYDKDF (reference sequence). The CDR3 has 15 residues. The CDR3 sequence: CATSISTGGGYGYTF. CDR3 nucleotide sequence: TGTGCCACCAGCATCTCGACAGGGGGGGGATATGGCTACACCTTC.

This clonotype showed up just a few times. The rearrangement uses TRBV10-2 and TRBJ1-6; 12 positions match TRBD1. The trim removed 8 bases at V and 9 bases at J, leaving 5 bases unmatched. Germline CDR1 reads WSHSY; CDR2 reads SAAADI. This CDR3 contains 14 residues. The CDR3: CASAGTGGGSPLHF. For the CDR3, the DNA is TGCGCCAGCGCCGGGACAGGGGGCGGTTCACCCCTCCACTTT.